These 15 T cell receptor beta chains were sequenced from one sample in a study of T cells expressing NK-cell markers. One entry per CDR3 protein, without DNA, is what TCRdb gives after re-calling the 5' RACE reads. This listing includes a few hundred thousand distinct CDR3 sequences. Sequencing was done on a sample of blood T cells: a sorted CD56 or NKG2C T cell subset, CD4+ or CD8+ T cells, or bulk PBMC T cells (not recorded which). All receptors come from a man aged 18 to 69 in good health.

The rearrangement joins TRBV20-1 to TRBJ2-1; the TCRdb D gene call, TRBD2, has no DNA to confirm it. The germline V gene encodes CDR1 DFQATT and CDR2 SNEGSKA (reference sequence). The CDR3 runs 14 residues. The CDR3 sequence is CSARPGLVGNEQFF.

The chain couples TRBV7-9 to TRBJ2-1; the TCRdb call, TRBD1, lacks DNA for checking. Germline values: CDR1 SEHNR, CDR2 FQNEAQ (reference sequence). This CDR3 has 16 residues. The CDR3 sequence: CASSTYPGTTAGEQFF.

The rearrangement links TRBV5-1 to TRBJ1-6; TCRdb names TRBD1, which stays unverified in the absence of DNA. Germline values: CDR1 SGHRS, CDR2 YFSETQ. The CDR3 covers 16 residues. The chain's CDR3 is CASSTGRQGLSAPLHF.

The rearrangement links TRBV28 to TRBJ1-2; TCRdb gives TRBD1 as the D gene, but with no DNA this cannot be confirmed. CDR3 size: 14 residues. The germline V gene has CDR1 MDHEN and CDR2 SYDVKM. CDR3 residues: CASRPLGGGYGYTF.

This sequence joins TRBV3-1 and TRBJ2-4. This CDR3 comprises 14 residues. In germline, CDR1 is LGHDT, CDR2 YNNKEL (reference sequence). CDR3 protein: CASSQTIAKNIQYF.

This sequence joins TRBV3-1 and TRBJ2-3; the D call from TCRdb, TRBD1, cannot be confirmed without DNA. Germline V gene lookup returns CDR1 LGHDT and CDR2 YNNKEL (reference sequence). The length of the CDR3 is 15 residues. CDR3 residues: CASSLGGRNTDTQYF.

The chain links TRBV20-1 to TRBJ2-2; TCRdb picks TRBD1, but there is no DNA to check that call. Per germline, CDR1 DFQATT and CDR2 SNEGSKA (reference sequence). The CDR3 covers 16 residues. The CDR3 spells CSAQKTGTGNTGELFF.

The rearrangement uses TRBV19 and TRBJ2-1; the D call of TRBD1 rests on TCRdb alone, since no DNA is present to check it. Germline V gives CDR1 LNHDA, CDR2 SQIVND (reference sequence). The length of the CDR3 is 15 residues. CDR3 sequence reads: CASSLRGSDYNEQFF.

The chain joins TRBV28 to TRBJ2-7; TCRdb picks TRBD2, but there is no DNA to check that call. Germline V lookup: CDR1 MDHEN, CDR2 SYDVKM. CDR3 length equals 13 residues. CDR3: CATERGVTYEQYF.

CDR3 in amino acids: CASSQLRVQTGELFF. The V call is TRBV3-1, the J call TRBJ2-2; the TCRdb call, TRBD2, lacks DNA for checking. Germline V gene data show CDR1 as LGHDT and CDR2 as YNNKEL (reference sequence). CDR3 length: 15 residues.

The chain couples TRBV6-5 to TRBJ2-1; checking the TCRdb D call of TRBD1 is not possible without DNA. CDR1 is MNHEY and CDR2 is SVGAGI in the germline V gene. The CDR3 length is 13 residues. The CDR3 is CASSYSPRTEQFF.

This chain links TRBV10-3 with TRBJ2-7; TCRdb indicates TRBD1, and absent DNA this call remains unverified. The germline V gene has CDR1 ENHRY and CDR2 SYGVKD. This CDR3 spans 14 amino acids. The CDR3 here is CAIRDRAISYEQYF.

The rearrangement links TRBV18 to TRBJ1-6; TCRdb lists TRBD1, though no DNA is available to test this call. Looked up from germline, CDR1 is KGHSH and CDR2 is LQKENI. The CDR3 sequence is 15 residues long. CDR3 protein: CASSLDGQALAPLHF.

The chain has TRBV28 and TRBJ2-1; the D gene TCRdb calls, TRBD1, cannot be checked with no DNA. The CDR3 spans 15 residues. Germline CDR1 and CDR2: MDHEN and SYDVKM. CDR3 sequence reads: CASSLAFEGGDEQFF.

The J gene is TRBJ2-3, the V gene TRBV6-1. The germline V gene has CDR1 MNHNS and CDR2 SASEGT. CDR3 length: 15 residues. CDR3 loop: CASRDSGRMTDTQYF.